This T cell receptor beta chain was recovered during a study of PD-L1 blockade in urothelial cancer. Overall study context: Atezolizumab was started by patients in 2014 at 1,200 mg intravenously every 3 weeks.

Generated by immunoSEQ multiplex PCR, the TCRdb table keeps only in-frame clones and is missing some. Here the sample spans about 82,000 clones, roughly 87% being singletons. Losses at the gene ends were 7 bases for V and 1 base for J; bases not matched to a gene: 5. The germline V gene encodes CDR1 LNHDA and CDR2 SQIVND (reference sequence). This CDR3 contains 16 residues. The genes are TRBV19 and TRBJ2-6; TRBD1 agrees at 9 bases. This specimen consisted of PBMCs, obtained around atezolizumab (anti-PD-L1) treatment. The receptor's source is an older woman with urothelial cancer. This chain's CDR3 is CASMDRGSSGANVLTF. The CDR3 DNA follows: TGTGCCAGTATGGACAGGGGATCTTCTGGGGCCAACGTCCTGACTTTC.